Below, 32 T cell receptor beta chains from the same sample are listed, as sequenced in a study of blood T cell repertoires in COVID-19. Profiling relied on immunoSEQ multiplex PCR, and the TCRdb table lists in-frame clones only, not all of them. Counted here are about 270,000 clones, around nine tenths occurring once; the ten biggest clones make up approximately 2.5%. Sequenced material: PBMCs or T cells enriched from blood (not recorded which). These receptors were obtained from a young woman who had recovered from COVID-19.

The rearrangement uses TRBV4-2 and TRBJ1-2; perhaps TRBD1 as D (5 bases). V lost 4 bases, J lost 4 bases, and 10 bases lay in between. The CDR3 sequence is 13 residues long. CDR1 and CDR2 (germline): LGHNA, YNFKEQ. The CDR3 reads CASSPDDSYGYTF. As DNA, the CDR3 is TGTGCCAGCAGCCCCGACGACAGCTATGGCTACACCTTC.

V and J are TRBV3-1 (or the pseudogene TRBV3-2) and TRBJ1-1, with D uncertain. Trimming shortened V by 6 bases and J by 4 bases, and 15 bases separated the two germline ends. The V gene's germline CDR1 is LGHDT and CDR2 YNNKEL (reference sequence). The CDR3 is made up of 14 amino acids. CDR3 protein: CASRNYGEVTEAFF. The CDR3 bases are TGTGCCAGCAGAAATTACGGGGAGGTCACTGAAGCTTTCTTT.

The V and J genes are TRBV5-1 and TRBJ2-1, with a weak D call TRBD2 (6 bases). Germline V gene lookup returns CDR1 SGHRS and CDR2 YFSETQ. Trimming removed 2 bases from V and 5 bases from J, with 11 bases in between. The CDR3 runs 14 residues. This chain's CDR3 is CASSFRLVDNEQFF. CDR3 bases: TGCGCCAGCAGCTTTAGACTAGTTGACAATGAGCAGTTCTTC.

The chain couples TRBV28 to TRBJ2-3; 12 nucleotides match TRBD2. The CDR3 covers 14 residues. V was pared by 8 bases and J by 4 bases, with 4 bases of the junction left unmatched. CDR1 and CDR2 from the germline V gene are MDHEN and SYDVKM. The CDR3 sequence: CASLAGGWPDTQYF. The CDR3 DNA is TGTGCCAGCCTAGCGGGAGGGTGGCCAGATACGCAGTATTTT.

The chain combines TRBV6-4 with TRBJ2-6, with 10 positions matching TRBD2. V was clipped by 4 bases and J by 0 bases; unmatched bases: 0. The CDR3 loop spans 16 amino acids. Germline CDR1 is MRHNA and CDR2 is SNTAGT. CDR3 amino acids: CASSGLAGSGANVLTF. DNA for the CDR3: TGTGCCAGCAGTGGACTAGCGGGCTCTGGGGCCAACGTCCTGACTTTC.

This clone appeared once. This rearrangement joins TRBV28 to TRBJ1-3; possibly TRBD1 for D (5 bases). Germline CDR1 and CDR2: MDHEN and SYDVKM. The V and J ends lost 5 bases and 4 bases respectively, with 12 bases between them. The CDR3 spans 14 residues. This CDR3 is CASSPDKDGNTIYF. The CDR3 coding sequence is TGTGCCAGCAGTCCGGACAAGGACGGAAACACCATATATTTT.

The chain carries TRBV27 and TRBJ1-2; no definite D call. Trimming removed 0 bases from V and 4 bases from J, with 9 bases in between. CDR3 length equals 14 residues. Germline CDR1 MNHEY, CDR2 SMNVEV (reference sequence). CDR3 loop: CASSLSSGIYGYTF. The DNA of the CDR3 is TGTGCCAGCAGTTTATCGAGCGGGATCTATGGCTACACCTTC.

The rearrangement joins TRBV15 to TRBJ2-2; 8 bases are shared with TRBD2. The V and J ends lost 0 bases and 4 bases, in that order; junction bases with no gene match: 7. The CDR3 extends over 17 amino acids. Germline V gene sequence: CDR1 LNHNV, CDR2 YYDKDF (reference sequence). CDR3 protein: CATSRDLSREVTGELFF. In DNA, the CDR3 is TGTGCCACCAGCAGAGATTTGTCGCGGGAGGTCACCGGGGAGCTGTTTTTT.

The gene calls are TRBV7-9 and TRBJ2-1; D unresolved. The CDR3 contains 13 residues. Trimming took 5 bases from V and 9 from J, leaving 14 bases between them. CDR1 SEHNR and CDR2 FQNEAQ come from the germline V gene (reference sequence). In DNA, the CDR3 is TGTGCCAGCAGCCGACCTTTCTCGGGTGAGCAGTTCTTC. Residues: CASSRPFSGEQFF. The full variable domain, rest sourced from reference TRBV7-9 and TRBJ2-1, is DTGVSQNPRHKITKRGQNVTFRCDPISEHNRLYWYRQTLGQGPEFLTYFQNEAQLEKSRLLSDRFSAERPKGSFSTLEIQRTEQGDSAMYLCASSRPFSGEQFFGPGTRLTVL.

The rearrangement uses TRBV11-2 and TRBJ2-7; TRBD1 matches 11 bases. The junction had 5 bases not matched to a gene; V was cut back by 5 bases and J by 2 bases. CDR1 and CDR2 from the germline V gene are SGHAT and FQNNGV. The CDR3 covers 15 residues. The chain's CDR3 is CASSQPGQGAYEQYF. DNA of the CDR3: TGTGCCAGCAGCCAACCGGGACAGGGGGCCTACGAGCAGTACTTC.

The J gene is TRBJ2-1, the V gene TRBV7-8; TRBD2 might be the D (5 bases). Trimming removed 2 bases at V and 5 bases at J, with 10 bases between. This CDR3 has 14 residues. The V gene's germline CDR1 is SGHVS and CDR2 FQNEAQ. CDR3 nucleotide sequence: TGTGCCAGCAGCTTAAGGACTTTCGACAATGAGCAGTTCTTC. Its translation is CASSLRTFDNEQFF.

As for this clone: The sample holds other DNA sequences that translate to the same CDR3. The chain has TRBV30 and TRBJ1-5; 8 bases fit TRBD1. Trimming at V came to 0 bases and at J to 7 bases, leaving 5 bases not matched to a gene. CDR3 length: 14 residues. The germline V gene has CDR1 GTSNPN and CDR2 SVGIG (reference sequence). Here the CDR3 DNA reads TGTGCCTGGAGTGTAGACAGGGGAGGACAGCCCCAGCATTTT. It translates to CAWSVDRGGQPQHF.

V is TRBV25-1 and J is TRBJ2-5; the match to TRBD2 covers 13 bases. Germline lookup yields CDR1 MGHDK and CDR2 SYGVNS. V was pared by 8 bases and J by 0 bases, with 3 bases of the junction left unmatched. CDR3 size: 15 residues. Here the CDR3 reads CASGGLAGNQETQYF. CDR3 sequence (DNA): TGTGCCAGCGGGGGACTAGCGGGGAACCAAGAGACCCAGTACTTC.

The chain combines TRBV27 with TRBJ2-7, with a tentative D call TRBD1 (5 bases). Germline V CDR1 and CDR2: MNHEY, SMNVEV (reference sequence). The CDR3 covers 14 residues. Trimming pared 1 base from V and 3 bases from J, leaving 10 bases between. CDR3 sequence (DNA): TGTGCCAGCAGTTTATTGGCAGGGCTCTACGAGCAGTACTTC. Protein: CASSLLAGLYEQYF.

This rearrangement joins TRBV6-2 or TRBV6-3 to TRBJ1-2; D is possibly TRBD1 (6 bases). Germline V gene sequence: CDR1 MNHEY, CDR2 SVGEGT. V dropped 5 bases and J dropped 5 bases, with 18 bases sitting between them. CDR3 length: 15 residues. The chain's CDR3 is CASSDQDSPLYGYTF. The DNA of the CDR3 is TGTGCCAGCAGTGACCAGGACAGTCCCCTTTATGGCTACACCTTC.

The chain couples TRBV7-9 to TRBJ1-1, with 9 bases fitting TRBD1. Germline V CDR1 and CDR2: SEHNR, FQNEAQ (reference sequence). The CDR3 is 15 residues long. Trimming at V came to 1 base and at J to 5 bases, leaving 5 bases not matched to a gene. The CDR3 nucleotides read TGTGCCAGCAGCTTAGGAGGGACAGGGAAGACTGAAGCTTTCTTT. Its protein is CASSLGGTGKTEAFF.

The sample holds one count of this clone. The gene calls are TRBV4-1 and TRBJ1-4; D may be TRBD1 (6 bases). CDR1 and CDR2 from the germline V gene are MGHRA and YSYEKL. Trimming took off 1 base at V and 4 bases at J, with 13 bases between the two ends. The CDR3 length is 16 residues. The CDR3 region is CASSQVGGGFNEKLFF. CDR3 sequence (DNA): TGCGCCAGCAGCCAAGTAGGGGGGGGTTTTAATGAAAAACTGTTTTTT.

The genes are TRBV30 and TRBJ2-7; TRBD2 might be the D (6 bases). Germline-derived CDR1 and CDR2 are GTSNPN and SVGIG (reference sequence). The CDR3 has 13 residues. V was clipped by 2 bases and J by 5 bases, with 13 bases between them. The DNA for the CDR3 is TGTGCCTGGAGTCGGGGACTTTGGGACGAGCAGTACTTC. Encoded protein: CAWSRGLWDEQYF.

This clone was observed a single time. The V gene is TRBV27, the J gene TRBJ1-6; 11 nucleotides match TRBD1. Germline lookup yields CDR1 MNHEY and CDR2 SMNVEV (reference sequence). This CDR3 is 14 amino acids long. With V trimmed by 7 bases and J by 9 bases, 5 bases remained unmatched. The CDR3 DNA sequence: TGTGCCAGCACCGGGACAGGGGGAGGTTCACCCCTCCACTTT. It yields the protein CASTGTGGGSPLHF.

In this sample, this clone turned up once. The chain couples TRBV27 to TRBJ1-6, with 8 bases aligning to TRBD1. CDR1 and CDR2 from the germline V gene are MNHEY and SMNVEV (reference sequence). The trim removed 6 bases at V and 7 bases at J, leaving 2 bases unmatched. The CDR3 contains 13 residues. CDR3 nucleotides: TGTGCCAGCAGGAGACAGGGGAATTCACCCCTCCACTTT. Its translation: CASRRQGNSPLHF.

This sequence joins TRBV5-1 and TRBJ1-1; D may be TRBD1 (5 bases). Trimming removed 4 bases from V and 0 bases from J, with 13 bases in between. The CDR3 runs 15 residues. Germline CDR1 is SGHRS and CDR2 is YFSETQ. This CDR3 is CASSPSQGLNTEAFF. The CDR3 DNA reads as TGCGCCAGCAGCCCTTCCCAGGGATTGAACACTGAAGCTTTCTTT.

The sample holds a few counts of this clone. The chain carries TRBV11-3 and TRBJ2-1, with 7 positions matching TRBD2. CDR1 SGHNT and CDR2 YENEEA come from the germline V gene. Unmatched junction bases numbered 7, after V lost 1 base and J lost 7 bases. CDR3 length: 15 residues. The DNA of the CDR3 is TGTGCCAGCAGCTTAGGCCTAATCGGGGGGAATGAGCAGTTCTTC. Amino acid sequence: CASSLGLIGGNEQFF.

The rearrangement uses TRBV4-1 and TRBJ1-1; a possible D gene is TRBD1 (5 bases). With 0 bases removed from V and 10 bases from J, the gap between germline ends came to 18 bases. CDR3 length equals 15 residues. Germline CDR1 is MGHRA and CDR2 is YSYEKL. CDR3 coding DNA: TGCGCCAGCAGCCAAGAGGTGGGGCACCAACCGGGAGCTTTCTTT. Translating gives CASSQEVGHQPGAFF.

The rearrangement links TRBV19 to TRBJ2-7; D is uncertain. The V gene's germline CDR1 is LNHDA and CDR2 SQIVND (reference sequence). V lost 3 bases and J 0 bases, leaving 9 bases between the germline ends. This CDR3 comprises 14 residues. This chain's CDR3 is CASSIYPSSYEQYF. CDR3 coding DNA: TGTGCCAGTAGTATCTACCCGAGCTCCTACGAGCAGTACTTC.

CDR3: CASSKPDSHYNSPLHF. The CDR3, as DNA: TGTGCCAGCAGCAAACCGGACAGCCACTATAATTCACCCCTCCACTTT. The rearrangement links TRBV5-4 to TRBJ1-6, with a tentative D call TRBD1 (6 bases). Between the trimmed V and J ends, which lost 4 bases and 3 bases, there was a span of 14 bases. The CDR3 runs to 16 residues. Per germline, CDR1 SGHNT and CDR2 YYREEE (reference sequence).

This chain joins TRBV10-2 and TRBJ1-5; no clear D gene. The germline V gene encodes CDR1 WSHSY and CDR2 SAAADI. Deletions cut 5 bases from V and 1 base from J, with 12 bases between. The length of the CDR3 is 15 residues. CDR3 loop: CASSRVAGSNQPQHF. CDR3 in DNA: TGCGCCAGCAGTCGGGTCGCTGGGAGCAATCAGCCCCAGCATTTT.

The chain links TRBV5-8 to TRBJ2-3, with a tentative D call TRBD2 (6 bases). V shed 4 bases and J shed 7 bases, with 16 bases lying between them. In germline, CDR1 is SGHTS, CDR2 YDEGEE. This CDR3 contains 14 residues. The CDR3 loop reads CASSQSLGRNTQYF. CDR3 coding DNA: TGTGCCAGCAGCCAGAGTTTAGGGAGGAATACGCAGTATTTT.

V is TRBV10-1 and J is TRBJ2-3; 11 bases match TRBD1. This CDR3 comprises 17 residues. V dropped 3 bases and J dropped 4; count of bases not matched to a gene: 9. CDR1 is WNHNN and CDR2 is SYGVQD in the germline V gene (reference sequence). The CDR3 nucleotides are TGCGCCAGCAGTGAATTTGCCGGGACAGGGGGTGCAGATACGCAGTATTTT. Amino acid sequence: CASSEFAGTGGADTQYF.

The rearrangement joins TRBV28 to TRBJ2-3, with TRBD2 matching 12 bases. J lost 4 bases, V lost 6 bases, and 11 bases had no gene match. This CDR3 has 17 residues. Germline lookup yields CDR1 MDHEN and CDR2 SYDVKM. CDR3 DNA sequence: TGTGCCAGCAGAGTGACTAGCGGGAGACATTGGGCAGATACGCAGTATTTT. Translation gives CASRVTSGRHWADTQYF.

The chain couples TRBV7-2 to TRBJ2-1; tentative D call: TRBD2 (5 bases). CDR3 length equals 14 residues. Germline lookup yields CDR1 SGHTA and CDR2 FQGNSA. Deletions cut 2 bases from V and 5 bases from J, with 10 bases between. CDR3 nucleotide sequence: TGTGCCAGCAGCTTAAGCGGAACTGACAATGAGCAGTTCTTC. Translating gives CASSLSGTDNEQFF.

The CDR3 protein is CASQDSPSGNTIYF. Written as DNA, the CDR3 is TGCGCCAGCCAGGACAGTCCCTCTGGAAACACCATATATTTT. The V gene is TRBV5-1, the J gene TRBJ1-3, with TRBD1 as a possible D gene (6 bases). Germline CDR1 reads SGHRS; CDR2 reads YFSETQ. There are 14 residues in the CDR3. V lost 7 bases to trimming and J lost 0 bases, with 11 bases between them.

This sequence joins TRBV5-1 and TRBJ2-5, with 7 bases fitting TRBD1. CDR1 and CDR2 (germline): SGHRS, YFSETQ. V trimming: 2 bases; J trimming: 5 bases; junction bases outside the gene matches: 3. The CDR3 extends over 13 amino acids. CDR3 in DNA: TGCGCCAGCAGCTTCCGACAGGGTGAGACCCAGTACTTC. This codes for CASSFRQGETQYF.